This TCR beta chain derives from a study of T cells in localized non-small cell lung cancer. Study-wide results and caveats: Measurement of T cell clonality placed uninvolved adjacent lung highest, above the level in tumor. The tumor had only one region sequenced, so heterogeneity remains possible. Appearing in adjacent lung were a median 57 of the top 100 tumor clones.

V lost 6 bases and J lost 0; bases outside the gene matches: 2. Per germline, CDR1 MNHEY and CDR2 SMNVEV (reference sequence). There are 15 residues in the CDR3. To note about this clone: Antigen specificity is unknown.

Sequenced by immunoSEQ multiplex PCR; TCRdb stores in-frame clones only, minus some. The table records approximately 83,000 clones, roughly 88% of them present only once. This clonotype originated in a woman aged 40-70 years with stage II squamous cell lung carcinoma. V is TRBV27 and J is TRBJ1-5; 10 nucleotides align to TRBD1. Source: PBMCs, taken before any cancer treatment. CDR3 DNA sequence: TGTGCCAGCAGGGGACAGGGGCTTAGCAATCAGCCCCAGCATTTT. Its protein is CASRGQGLSNQPQHF.